This T cell receptor beta chain is from a study of tumor and adjacent non-tumor tissue in lung cancer (dated by TCRdb to 2017 to 2018). About the investigation overall: Patients with adenocarcinoma (around 13), squamous cell carcinoma (2) and small cell lung cancer (1) were included in the cohort. The approximately 15 patients were aged roughly 31 to 80 years, included about ten men and 5 women, and had TNM stage I to III disease. In total, sequencing yielded 95 million to 150 million productive TCRbeta reads, which works out to an average of about 4.2 million reads per sample. The study compared bulk TCRbeta repertoires between lung tumor tissue and matched distant non-tumor lung tissue from around 16 lung cancer patients. For each patient, one tumor sample and one normal lung sample were taken, giving 25 to 30 paired specimens that underwent TCRbeta CDR3 sequencing. The full study reports these points: Peripheral blood was not sequenced, so blood TCRbeta repertoires were not examined in the lung cancer patients of the study. The sequencing platform is not named in the methods, and unique molecular identifiers are not mentioned. The top 100 clones accounted for a significantly larger cumulative portion of the repertoire in normal lung than in tumor tissue. Tumor tissue showed significantly higher TCR diversity (inverse Simpson) than normal lung tissue, at about 400 vs 150 (P = 0.0075, Mann-Whitney U test). TCR diversity was significantly higher in younger patients, and greater tumor TCR diversity was associated with shorter overall survival and shorter disease-free survival. Only 15 or so patients were included in the cohort, and the need for larger samples and more detailed clinical data was noted by the authors.

For this clonotype: Its target antigen remains unknown. The input lacks base qualities; no much larger clone sits a single base away.

RNA was extracted from bulk unsorted tissue and checked for quality with a NanoDrop ND-1000 and an Agilent 2100. The donors were newly diagnosed lung cancer patients admitted for thoracic surgery in China from August to November 2014 who had not received prior chemotherapy. The study excluded patients who had received radiotherapy or chemotherapy before or who had another cancer at the same time. Pieces of surgical tissue measuring about 1-2.1 cm3 were kept in RNAlater solution and held at -80 degrees C until needed. To prepare the library, multiplex PCR was applied. The instrument was an Illumina HiSeq 2500. Following protocols modified from ARM-PCR, the researchers constructed TCRbeta libraries through three rounds of nested PCR with primers (Table S4). Before sequencing, PCR products in the 200-500 bp range were cut out of the gel and cleaned up using the QIAquick gel extraction kit. The original pipeline was this. Trimmomatic was used to clean the reads, FLASH merged the cleaned reads into complete CDR3 sequences, and MiTCR assigned the sequences to V(D)J germline segments. VDJtools was used to compute clonal diversity as the inverse Simpson's index. In-frame sequences lacking a premature stop codon were counted as productive reads. The public reads were reanalyzed by TCRdb: fastp trimming at Q25, MiXCR alignment, in-frame beta chains only. A single entry per CDR3 protein holds the most common genes and DNA from its merged rows. The V and J calls shown here were made by TCRdb, not taken from the authors' results. This sample is represented by 85,000 to 100,000 distinct CDR3 sequences; less than 75% of them were singletons. The ten largest clones add up to 15% to 20% of the sample.

V loses 8 bases, J loses 0 bases, and the germline ends lie 17 bases apart. CDR1 SNHLY and CDR2 FYNNEI are derived from the germline V gene. The CDR3 contains 16 residues, cysteine and phenylalanine counted. Only the CDR3 part of the read is kept: 48 bases, read in frame from the first base. The rearranged chain carries TRBV2 and TRBJ2-1; no D gene is confidently identified. The specimen sequenced was lung tumor tissue. The receptor's source is a man aged 60 to 75 with non-small cell lung cancer. The DNA sequence is as follows: TGTGCCAGCGGAGCCACCCCGATTAGCTCCTACAATGAGCAGTTCTTC. Protein translation: CASGATPISSYNEQFF.